The clone carrying this T cell receptor (beta chain) was detected only a few times. Its target is not known. This sample is drawn from a study of regulatory T cells in long-lasting Graves disease. Study-level results: Gene preferences differed: TRBV28, TRBJ1-2, TRBJ2-5 in persistent cases.

With 2 bases removed from V and 4 bases from J, the gap between germline ends came to 15 bases. This CDR3 is built from 16 residues. From germline, CDR1 is LNHDA and CDR2 SQIVND (reference sequence). Assembly of TCR beta libraries relied on iRepertoire HTBI primers together with Arm-PCR of CDR3 regions. One entry per CDR3 protein, called by TCRdb with MiXCR from the multiplex PCR reads. The table records roughly 500,000 distinct CDR3 sequences, 20% to 25% of them present only once. Documented time point: persistent/refractory GD, antithyroid drugs over 5 years with positive TRAb. PBMC RNA served as the TCR library source. An endocrinology department in Xi'an, China, recruited the patients.

The chain carries TRBV19 and TRBJ1-5, with D uncertain. The receptor's source is a female donor with Graves disease. The sequences come from peripheral blood mononuclear cells (PBMCs), collected when the disease was refractory, from a patient treated with antithyroid drugs. Written as DNA, the CDR3 is TGTGCCAGTAGTATACTCCGGGAGGTCCATAATCAGCCCCAGCATTTT. This encodes CASSILREVHNQPQHF.